This TCR beta chain was retrieved from a study of vaccination and CD4 T cells after COVID-19. Regarding this clonotype: No antigen is known for it.

The treatment was: roughly 10-day PBMC culture with coronavirus spike peptide pools or control peptides (ViraFEST assay). V lost 2 bases and J 8 bases, leaving 6 bases between the germline ends. CDR3 length: 10 residues. CDR1 and CDR2 from the germline V gene are SQVTM and ANQGSEA. The assay that was used to sequence DNA from cultured CD4+ T cells was the Oncomine TCR Beta short-read assay. TCRdb analysed the PCR reads with MiXCR anew, one entry per CDR3 protein. The data contain approximately 20,000 distinct CDR3 sequences, 60% to 85% of them seen just once; the ten biggest clones take up 17%. This specimen was CD4+ T cells from blood, cultured in vitro, taken after SARS-CoV-2 vaccination. This clonotype originated in a human donor who received a COVID-19 vaccine. The V gene is TRBV29-1, the J gene TRBJ1-2; D gene unclear. The CDR3, as DNA: TGCAGCGTTGAAAGGGAAGGCTACACCTTC. Translation: CSVEREGYTF.